This T cell receptor beta chain came from a study of cytomegalovirus exposure and HLA in healthy donors. Notes on the study in general: In vitro experiments confirmed that a few CMV-associated chains were specific for CMV antigens. Rare sequences made up most TCRs, while some public TCRs were found in many donors. The investigators catalogued some 150 TCR beta chains as cytomegalovirus-associated.

The donors were in the roughly 130-subject validation cohort, distinct from the roughly 600-subject first cohort. Details on this clone: Antigen: not known.

Repertoires were generated with immunoSEQ multiplex PCR, while TCRdb's copy carries only in-frame clones and drops some. The sample holds more than 250,000 clones, 87% seen once. The CDR3 is 15 amino acids. The V end was cut by 1 base, the J end by 2 bases, with 12 bases between. Looked up from germline, CDR1 is LNHDA and CDR2 is SQIVND (reference sequence). Sequenced sample: PBMCs. This receptor was identified in a woman in her 30s in good health and CMV-seropositive. V gene TRBV19 combines with J gene TRBJ2-7, with D perhaps matching TRBD2 (6 bases). CDR3 sequence: CASSIGVGGTYEQYF. DNA of the CDR3: TGTGCCAGTAGTATAGGCGTGGGCGGGACCTACGAGCAGTACTTC.